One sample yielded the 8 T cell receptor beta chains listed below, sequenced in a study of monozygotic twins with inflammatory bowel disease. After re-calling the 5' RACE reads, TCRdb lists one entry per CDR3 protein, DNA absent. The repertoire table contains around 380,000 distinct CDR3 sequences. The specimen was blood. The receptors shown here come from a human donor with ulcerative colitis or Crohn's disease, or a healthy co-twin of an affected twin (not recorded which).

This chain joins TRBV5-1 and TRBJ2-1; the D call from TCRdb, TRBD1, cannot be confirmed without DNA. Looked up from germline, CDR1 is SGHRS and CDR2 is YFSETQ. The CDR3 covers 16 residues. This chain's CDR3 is CASSFSTGPSYNEQFF.

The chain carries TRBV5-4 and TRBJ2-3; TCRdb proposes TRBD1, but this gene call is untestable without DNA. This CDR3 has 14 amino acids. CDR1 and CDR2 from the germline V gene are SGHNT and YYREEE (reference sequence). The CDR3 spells CASSQGQPTDTQYF.

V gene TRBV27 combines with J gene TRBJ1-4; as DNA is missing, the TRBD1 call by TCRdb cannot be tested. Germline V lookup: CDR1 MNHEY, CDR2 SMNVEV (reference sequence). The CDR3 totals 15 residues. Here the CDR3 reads CASSPFWTGDEKLFF.

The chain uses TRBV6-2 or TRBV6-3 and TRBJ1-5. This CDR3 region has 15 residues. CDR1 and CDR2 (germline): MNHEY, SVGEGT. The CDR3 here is CASSFAVLGNQPQHF.

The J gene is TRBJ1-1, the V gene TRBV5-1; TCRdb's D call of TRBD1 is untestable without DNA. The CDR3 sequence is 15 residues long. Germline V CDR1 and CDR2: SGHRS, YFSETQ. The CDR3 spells CASSVQQGTYTEAFF.

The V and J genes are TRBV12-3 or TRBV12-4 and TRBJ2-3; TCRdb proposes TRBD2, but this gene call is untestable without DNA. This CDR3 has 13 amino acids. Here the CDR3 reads CASRLENGDTQYF.

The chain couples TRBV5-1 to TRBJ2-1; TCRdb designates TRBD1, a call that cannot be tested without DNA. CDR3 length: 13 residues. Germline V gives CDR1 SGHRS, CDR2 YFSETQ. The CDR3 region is CASRVLGTNEQFF.

CDR3 sequence: CASSYAGQGAYEQYF. The V call is TRBV6-5, the J call TRBJ2-7; the D call of TRBD1 rests on TCRdb alone, since no DNA is present to check it. Germline CDR1 is MNHEY and CDR2 is SVGAGI. The CDR3 totals 15 residues.